Below are 20 T cell receptor beta chains sequenced from a single sample in a study of blood T cell repertoires in COVID-19. TCRdb keeps only in-frame clones here, not all; method: immunoSEQ multiplex PCR. Here the sample spans some 220,000 clones, around 84% being singletons. The sequenced sample was peripheral blood. The receptors were gathered from a man aged 45-65 years who had recovered from COVID-19.

This CDR3 reads CASSPQGSGNTIYF. CDR3 nucleotide sequence: TGTGCCAGCAGTCCACAGGGCTCTGGAAACACCATATATTTT. This chain uses TRBV2 with TRBJ1-3; D is possibly TRBD1 (6 bases). V was shortened by 5 bases and J by 0 bases, with 8 bases between the two germline ends. Germline values: CDR1 SNHLY, CDR2 FYNNEI. The CDR3 contains 14 residues.

The gene calls are TRBV5-1 and TRBJ1-6; maybe TRBD1 (5 bases). This CDR3 comprises 13 residues. Germline V gene data show CDR1 as SGHRS and CDR2 as YFSETQ. Trimming took 4 bases from V and 7 from J, leaving 9 bases between them. In nucleotides, the CDR3 is TGCGCCAGCAGCCATCAGGGAAATTCACCCCTCCACTTT. It specifies CASSHQGNSPLHF.

The gene calls are TRBV7-9 and TRBJ1-6, with D maybe TRBD1 (5 bases). This CDR3 has 13 amino acids. The V end lost 7 bases, the J end lost 6 bases, and 10 bases lay between the germline ends. The germline V gene encodes CDR1 SEHNR and CDR2 FQNEAQ (reference sequence). The CDR3 coding sequence is TGTGCCAGCACCCCCAGGGTTAATTCACCCCTCCACTTT. Residues: CASTPRVNSPLHF.

This clone was picked up one time. The chain is built from TRBV7-2 and TRBJ2-1; D ambiguous. V lost 5 bases, J lost 7 bases, and 12 bases lay in between. The germline CDR1 and CDR2 sequences are SGHTA and FQGNSA. The CDR3 has 13 residues. CDR3 amino acids: CASSLPVRNEQFF. The DNA for the CDR3 is TGTGCCAGCAGCCTCCCTGTGCGGAATGAGCAGTTCTTC.

The J gene is TRBJ2-7, the V gene TRBV28; TRBD1 aligns across 9 bases. Germline CDR1 is MDHEN and CDR2 is SYDVKM. The CDR3 loop spans 16 amino acids. After removal of 4 bases from V and 3 bases from J, the junction contained 10 bases not matched to a gene. The CDR3 sequence: CASSSTGTGNFYEQYF. CDR3 bases: TGTGCCAGCAGTTCAACCGGGACAGGGAACTTCTACGAGCAGTACTTC.

V gene TRBV28 combines with J gene TRBJ2-3, with 7 bases fitting TRBD2. The length of the CDR3 is 17 residues. V dropped 2 bases and J dropped 2; count of bases not matched to a gene: 10. Germline CDR1 and CDR2: MDHEN and SYDVKM. The CDR3 sequence is CASSLPAGSGVTDTQYF. The CDR3 coding sequence is TGTGCCAGCAGTTTACCAGCGGGATCGGGTGTCACAGATACGCAGTATTTT.

This clone was counted only a few times. CDR3 in DNA: TGTGCCAGCAGTTACTCGGGGGCTGGGGACACAGATACGCAGTATTTT. This sequence encodes CASSYSGAGDTDTQYF. This chain links TRBV6-2 or TRBV6-3 with TRBJ2-3; possible D gene TRBD1, 6 bases. Trimming cost V 0 bases and J 2 bases, with 12 bases left between them. This CDR3 is built from 16 residues. Germline CDR1 and CDR2: MNHEY and SVGEGT.

The chain joins TRBV11-2 to TRBJ2-3, with TRBD2 matching over 10 bases. The CDR3 runs 17 residues. With V trimmed by 4 bases and J by 7 bases, 14 bases remained unmatched. Germline values: CDR1 SGHAT, CDR2 FQNNGV. Here the CDR3 DNA reads TGTGCCAGCAGCTCAACCCGCGCTAGCGGGAGTTTTAATACGCAGTATTTT. This encodes CASSSTRASGSFNTQYF.

The chain joins TRBV5-1 to TRBJ1-4; 7 bases match TRBD1. V dropped 1 base and J dropped 10; count of bases not matched to a gene: 7. This CDR3 is 14 amino acids long. Germline V gives CDR1 SGHRS, CDR2 YFSETQ. CDR3 loop: CASSLPGTVGKLFF. The CDR3 bases are TGCGCCAGCAGCTTGCCCGGGACAGTGGGAAAACTGTTTTTT.

The chain uses TRBV4-1 and TRBJ1-2; TRBD1 matches 9 bases. Germline lookup yields CDR1 MGHRA and CDR2 YSYEKL. The trim removed 4 bases at V and 5 bases at J, leaving 5 bases unmatched. There are 14 residues in the CDR3. The CDR3 DNA is TGCGCCAGCAGCCCTCAGGACAGGGGATATGGCTACACCTTC. Translation: CASSPQDRGYGYTF.

The rearrangement links TRBV28 to TRBJ1-5; D gene uncertain. Trimming took 1 base from V and 7 from J, leaving 14 bases between them. Looked up from germline, CDR1 is MDHEN and CDR2 is SYDVKM. The CDR3 covers 15 residues. The CDR3 is CASSLSGLGGQPQHF. The CDR3 nucleotides are TGTGCCAGCAGTTTATCTGGCCTCGGAGGGCAGCCCCAGCATTTT.

This sequence joins TRBV28 and TRBJ2-2; the match to TRBD2 covers 8 bases. The trim removed 7 bases at V and 4 bases at J, leaving 5 bases unmatched. This CDR3 has 14 amino acids. The germline V gene has CDR1 MDHEN and CDR2 SYDVKM. CDR3 sequence: CASITGGTTGELFF. CDR3 DNA: TGTGCCAGCATAACGGGAGGGACCACCGGGGAGCTGTTTTTT. The whole variable domain, remainder taken from reference TRBV28 and TRBJ2-2, is DVKVTQSSRYLVKRTGEKVFLECVQDMDHENMFWYRQDPGLGLRLIYFSYDVKMKEKGDIPEGYSVSREKKERFSLILESASTNQTSMYLCASITGGTTGELFFGEGSRLTVL.

The genes are TRBV28 and TRBJ1-1; tentative D call: TRBD1 (6 bases). Trimming shortened V by 3 bases and J by 11 bases, and 19 bases separated the two germline ends. CDR1 and CDR2 (germline): MDHEN, SYDVKM. CDR3 length: 14 residues. CDR3 nucleotides: TGTGCCAGCAGTTTGGGAGGGGGTTGGGGGAACGCTTTCTTT. It is translated as CASSLGGGWGNAFF.

The genes are TRBV28 and TRBJ2-7; TRBD1 matches at 7 bases. Germline V gives CDR1 MDHEN, CDR2 SYDVKM. CDR3 length: 14 amino acids. The ends lost 3 bases at V and 1 base at J; junction bases unmatched: 3. This CDR3 is CASSFGTVSYEQYF. In DNA form, the CDR3 reads TGTGCCAGCAGTTTCGGGACAGTATCCTACGAGCAGTACTTC.

The chain employs TRBV2 and TRBJ2-1; TRBD2 aligns across 10 bases. The CDR3 extends over 14 amino acids. Trimming cost V 6 bases and J 7 bases; bases outside gene matches: 6. Germline-derived CDR1 and CDR2 are SNHLY and FYNNEI. CDR3 loop: CASSPSGSGNEQFF. CDR3 sequence (DNA): TGTGCCAGCAGCCCTAGCGGGAGCGGAAATGAGCAGTTCTTC.

The chain uses TRBV6-5 and TRBJ2-7; D may be TRBD2 (7 bases). Trimming shortened V by 4 bases and J by 1 base, and 14 bases separated the two germline ends. CDR3 length: 15 residues. The V gene's germline CDR1 is MNHEY and CDR2 SVGAGI. CDR3 region: CASSFGGQGSYEQYF. Here the CDR3 DNA reads TGTGCCAGCAGTTTCGGGGGGCAAGGATCCTACGAGCAGTACTTC.

The chain couples TRBV3-1 (or the pseudogene TRBV3-2) to TRBJ2-5; 7 bases agree with TRBD2. CDR1 LGHDT and CDR2 YNNKEL come from the germline V gene (reference sequence). This CDR3 is built from 15 residues. V dropped 6 bases and J dropped 5; count of bases not matched to a gene: 12. The CDR3 bases are TGTGCCAGCAGAGAAAGCGGGATTCCGGATGAGACCCAGTACTTC. Translated, it gives CASRESGIPDETQYF.

The rearrangement uses TRBV19 and TRBJ2-2; 8 nucleotides agree with TRBD1. This CDR3 has 16 residues. CDR1 is LNHDA and CDR2 is SQIVND in the germline V gene (reference sequence). The trim removed 6 bases at V and 4 bases at J, leaving 10 bases unmatched. The CDR3 sequence: CASRLDRGVSTGELFF. The CDR3 nucleotides are TGTGCCAGTAGACTCGACAGGGGCGTAAGCACCGGGGAGCTGTTTTTT.

V is TRBV3-1 (or the pseudogene TRBV3-2) and J is TRBJ2-5, with a weak D call TRBD2 (6 bases). Germline V gene lookup returns CDR1 LGHDT and CDR2 YNNKEL (reference sequence). Trimming removed 1 base from V and 5 bases from J, with 20 bases in between. The CDR3 covers 17 residues. The chain's CDR3 is CASSQALEGPGVETQYF. The CDR3 DNA reads as TGTGCCAGCAGCCAAGCACTCGAAGGGCCGGGGGTGGAGACCCAGTACTTC.

The chain is built from TRBV5-1 and TRBJ2-6; D is perhaps TRBD1 (6 bases). CDR3 length: 18 amino acids. With 0 bases removed from V and 2 bases from J, the gap between germline ends came to 15 bases. Germline CDR1 is SGHRS and CDR2 is YFSETQ. The CDR3 reads CASSLEWTEPPGANVLTF. The CDR3 region has the DNA TGCGCCAGCAGCTTGGAGTGGACAGAGCCGCCTGGGGCCAACGTCCTGACTTTC.